This T cell receptor (beta chain) comes out of a study of cytomegalovirus exposure and HLA in healthy donors. Study-wide results and limits: Information on immune exposure was restricted to one variable (CMV serostatus).

This CDR3 region has 15 residues. J was trimmed by 4 bases and V by 4 bases; bases with no gene match: 3. The germline V gene has CDR1 SNHLY and CDR2 FYNNEI. This clone was counted a few times. Its antigen is unidentified. This PCR relied on a set of 60 Vbeta primers and 13 Jbeta primers. The protocol was immunoSEQ multiplex PCR, while the TCRdb copy is restricted to in-frame clones and leaves out a portion. In the table there are more than 100,000 clones, 50% to 75% of which are singletons. The receptor was isolated from a woman in her 40s in good health and CMV-seronegative. The chain carries TRBV2 and TRBJ2-2; the match to TRBD2 covers 10 bases. The sequenced sample consisted of PBMCs. CDR3 sequence: CASSGAGGLTGELFF. The CDR3 DNA reads TGTGCCAGCAGTGGAGCGGGGGGGCTCACCGGGGAGCTGTTTTTT.